The 28 T cell receptor beta chains below all came from one sample that was sequenced in a study of CD8 T cells in Susac syndrome. cDNA came from roughly 0.53 to 1 ug RNA primed by random hexamers. TCRdb recomputed calls from the immunoSEQ multiplex PCR reads with MiXCR, one row per CDR3 protein. The data contain about 120,000 distinct CDR3 sequences, nearly 95% of them singletons. Sequenced material: CD4+ T cells from PBMCs. The origin of the receptors is a human donor in good health.

The chain is built from TRBV15 and TRBJ1-4, with 8 nucleotides matching TRBD1. CDR3 length: 15 residues. J gave up 5 bases and V 3 bases, and 5 bases lay outside the gene matches. The V gene's germline CDR1 is LNHNV and CDR2 YYDKDF (reference sequence). The CDR3 spells CATSSMGQVNEKLFF. The CDR3 DNA reads as TGTGCCACCAGCAGCATGGGACAGGTGAATGAAAAACTGTTTTTT. The full variable domain, with the rest looked up from reference TRBV15 and TRBJ1-4, is DAMVIQNPRYQVTQFGKPVTLSCSQTLNHNVMYWYQQKSSQAPKLLFHYYDKDFNNEADTPDNFQSRRPNTSFCFLDIRSPGLGDTAMYLCATSSMGQVNEKLFFGSGTQLSVL.

The V and J genes are TRBV29-1 and TRBJ2-2; no clear D gene. The CDR3 is made up of 10 amino acids. Germline CDR1 reads SQVTM; CDR2 reads ANQGSEA. V dropped 4 bases and J dropped 7 bases, with 4 bases sitting between them. The CDR3 protein is CSVGGGELFF. The CDR3 bases are TGCAGCGTTGGGGGCGGGGAGCTGTTTTTT.

The chain carries TRBV25-1 and TRBJ1-1, with D hard to call. V was shortened by 4 bases and J by 2 bases, with 11 bases between the two germline ends. The CDR3 is made up of 14 amino acids. Per germline, CDR1 MGHDK and CDR2 SYGVNS. DNA of the CDR3: TGTGCCAGCAGTGTTTCGAGGACCAACACTGAAGCTTTCTTT. It translates to CASSVSRTNTEAFF. Together with reference TRBV25-1 and TRBJ1-1, the CDR3 gives the full variable domain: EADIYQTPRYLVIGTGKKITLECSQTMGHDKMYWYQQDPGMELHLIHYSYGVNSTEKGDLSSESTVSRIRTEHFPLTLESARPSHTSQYLCASSVSRTNTEAFFGQGTRLTVV.

The chain employs TRBV10-3 and TRBJ1-1; TRBD1 is a possible D gene (5 bases). Trimming pared 0 bases from V and 4 bases from J, leaving 9 bases between. The CDR3 runs 14 residues. CDR1 and CDR2 from the germline V gene are ENHRY and SYGVKD. The CDR3 sequence: CAISESPQVTEAFF. In DNA, the CDR3 is TGTGCCATCAGTGAGTCTCCACAGGTCACTGAAGCTTTCTTT.

This sequence joins TRBV9 and TRBJ2-5; 8 nucleotides agree with TRBD1. Germline values: CDR1 SGDLS, CDR2 YYNGEE. V was clipped by 3 bases and J by 5 bases; unmatched bases: 9. The CDR3 length is 15 residues. The CDR3 sequence: CASSARQGSSETQYF. In DNA, the CDR3 is TGTGCCAGCAGCGCCAGACAGGGGAGCTCGGAGACCCAGTACTTC.

The CDR3 sequence is CSARNAGTGSGNTIYF. The CDR3 DNA reads TGCAGTGCTAGAAATGCCGGGACGGGCTCTGGAAACACCATATATTTT. The gene calls are TRBV20-1 and TRBJ1-3, with D tentatively TRBD1 (5 bases). The CDR3 is 16 amino acids. In germline, CDR1 is DFQATT, CDR2 SNEGSKA (reference sequence). V was clipped by 2 bases and J by 0 bases, with 14 bases between them.

In this sample, this clonotype turned up once. This chain links TRBV10-3 with TRBJ2-7, with TRBD1 matching over 7 bases. The junction had 7 bases not matched to a gene; V was cut back by 5 bases and J by 0 bases. CDR3 length: 15 amino acids. Germline V lookup: CDR1 ENHRY, CDR2 SYGVKD. DNA for the CDR3: TGTGCCATCAGTCTTGGGACAGCAGACTCCTACGAGCAGTACTTC. This gives the protein CAISLGTADSYEQYF.

The V call is TRBV7-2, the J call TRBJ2-3; TRBD1 matches at 8 bases. The V segment lost 7 bases and the J segment 0 bases; nucleotides outside the gene matches: 3. Germline V CDR1 and CDR2: SGHTA, FQGNSA. The CDR3 totals 14 residues. CDR3 protein: CASNGQGSTDTQYF. CDR3 bases: TGTGCCAGCAATGGACAGGGAAGCACAGATACGCAGTATTTT.

V gene TRBV14 combines with J gene TRBJ1-4, with D possibly being TRBD1 (6 bases). V gave up 4 bases and J gave up 0 bases, with 21 bases separating them. Per germline, CDR1 SGHDN and CDR2 FVKESK. CDR3 length equals 19 residues. The CDR3 nucleotides read TGTGCCAGCAGCCCTGAGGGGGGGATCCGATCTGCAACTAATGAAAAACTGTTTTTT. Amino acids: CASSPEGGIRSATNEKLFF.

The chain employs TRBV19 and TRBJ2-3; D is unclear. V lost 8 bases to trimming and J lost 0 bases, with 12 bases between them. This CDR3 comprises 14 residues. Germline CDR1 reads LNHDA; CDR2 reads SQIVND (reference sequence). CDR3 loop: CASRTPGSTDTQYF. The CDR3 DNA is TGTGCCAGTCGTACGCCGGGTAGCACAGATACGCAGTATTTT.

This clonotype was observed a handful of times. This sequence joins TRBV4-2 and TRBJ1-1; 7 bases agree with TRBD1. This CDR3 is 14 amino acids long. Germline-derived CDR1 and CDR2 are LGHNA and YNFKEQ. Trimming at V came to 2 bases and at J to 6 bases, leaving 6 bases not matched to a gene. CDR3 coding DNA: TGTGCCAGCAGCCAAACGACGCAGGGGGCTGAAGCTTTCTTT. Its protein product is CASSQTTQGAEAFF.

The V call is TRBV12-3 or TRBV12-4, the J call TRBJ1-1; 7 bases fit TRBD1. The CDR3 is made up of 13 amino acids. After removal of 4 bases from V and 4 bases from J, the junction contained 3 bases not matched to a gene. DNA of the CDR3: TGTGCCAGCAGTTCCACAGGGGCCACTGAAGCTTTCTTT. This gives the protein CASSSTGATEAFF.

The V call is TRBV7-2, the J call TRBJ2-3; the D is unclear. Germline CDR1 is SGHTA and CDR2 is FQGNSA. This CDR3 contains 13 residues. V was trimmed by 6 bases and J by 15 bases, leaving 22 bases between them. The chain's CDR3 is CASSPTPPGRPYF. CDR3 sequence (DNA): TGTGCCAGCAGTCCTACCCCCCCTGGCCGCCCCTATTTT.

V and J are TRBV6-2 or TRBV6-3 and TRBJ2-7; a possible D gene is TRBD2 (5 bases). V was cut by 4 bases and J by 6 bases, with 10 bases left in between. Germline values: CDR1 MNHEY, CDR2 SVGEGT. The CDR3 is 12 residues long. The CDR3 DNA sequence: TGTGCCAGCAGTTTCTCTCGGGGCGAGCAGTACTTC. This codes for CASSFSRGEQYF.

This chain joins TRBV7-9 and TRBJ2-3; TRBD1 matches 9 bases. Germline values: CDR1 SEHNR, CDR2 FQNEAQ (reference sequence). Germline trimming cut 5 bases from V and 4 bases from J; bases unmatched to any gene: 13. The CDR3 covers 17 residues. CDR3 amino acids: CASSPTRGQGLADTQYF. CDR3 DNA: TGTGCCAGCAGCCCTACGCGGGGACAGGGTTTGGCAGATACGCAGTATTTT.

The chain uses TRBV2 and TRBJ2-3, with 10 bases that match TRBD2. The CDR3 runs to 15 residues. With 4 bases clipped from V and 11 bases from J, the junction kept 12 bases outside the gene matches. Germline CDR1 and CDR2: SNHLY and FYNNEI. The CDR3: CASSVLGAGGRGQYF. The CDR3 DNA is TGTGCCAGCAGTGTCCTTGGAGCGGGGGGGCGAGGGCAGTATTTT. Full variable domain (outside the CDR3, taken from reference TRBV2 and TRBJ2-3): EPEVTQTPSHQVTQMGQEVILRCVPISNHLYFYWYRQILGQKVEFLVSFYNNEISEKSEIFDDQFSVERPDGSNFTLKIRSTKLEDSAMYFCASSVLGAGGRGQYFGPGTRLTVL.

The chain links TRBV3-1 to TRBJ2-1; D is undetermined. Between the trimmed V and J ends, which lost 2 bases and 0 bases, there was a span of 11 bases. This CDR3 has 16 amino acids. Germline V gene data show CDR1 as LGHDT and CDR2 as YNNKEL (reference sequence). The CDR3 is CASSQSSVSSYNEQFF. CDR3 bases: TGTGCCAGCAGCCAAAGCAGTGTGAGCTCCTACAATGAGCAGTTCTTC.

The chain joins TRBV4-1 to TRBJ2-2; 15 positions agree with TRBD2. The junction had 1 base not matched to a gene; V was cut back by 2 bases and J by 6 bases. Per the germline V gene, CDR1 is MGHRA and CDR2 is YSYEKL. The CDR3 is 16 amino acids. The CDR3 protein is CASSQRTSGRAGELFF. DNA of the CDR3: TGCGCCAGCAGCCAACGGACTAGCGGGAGGGCCGGGGAGCTGTTTTTT.

The gene calls are TRBV20-1 and TRBJ1-1; 7 bases agree with TRBD1. The V segment lost 0 bases and the J segment 6 bases; nucleotides outside the gene matches: 13. The CDR3 spans 16 residues. Germline CDR1 and CDR2: DFQATT and SNEGSKA (reference sequence). The CDR3 loop is CSARDPKGAVAAEAFF. The CDR3 DNA follows: TGCAGTGCTAGAGATCCTAAGGGGGCCGTTGCCGCTGAAGCTTTCTTT.

The chain recombines TRBV20-1 with TRBJ1-2; 11 bases line up with TRBD1. The CDR3 is made up of 15 amino acids. In germline, CDR1 is DFQATT, CDR2 SNEGSKA (reference sequence). The J segment lost 4 bases and the V segment lost 0 bases, leaving 4 bases of the junction unmatched. DNA of the CDR3: TGCAGTGCTAGAGATACGGGACAGGGGGGCTATGGCTACACCTTC. Protein product: CSARDTGQGGYGYTF.

In this sample, this clonotype turned up once. V gene TRBV29-1 combines with J gene TRBJ2-3; D is possibly TRBD2 (6 bases). The CDR3 sequence is 13 residues long. V was pared by 4 bases and J by 1 base, with 9 bases between. Germline V gene sequence: CDR1 SQVTM, CDR2 ANQGSEA. CDR3 loop: CSVARRGTDTQYF. The CDR3 DNA reads as TGCAGCGTTGCCCGGAGGGGCACAGATACGCAGTATTTT.

This rearrangement joins TRBV5-6 to TRBJ1-2, with D tentatively TRBD1 (5 bases). Germline-derived CDR1 and CDR2 are SGHDT and YYEEEE. Deletions cut 3 bases from V and 7 bases from J, with 16 bases between. The CDR3 runs to 14 residues. The CDR3 nucleotides are TGTGCCAGCAGCTCGGGACTTGGGGCGCCTGGCTACACCTTC. Residues: CASSSGLGAPGYTF.

V is TRBV21-1 and J is TRBJ2-2. TRBV21-1 represents a pseudogene. CDR3 length: 17 residues. CDR3 residues: CASSKILHHGDTGELFF. CDR3 nucleotide sequence: TGTGCCAGCAGCAAAATCCTGCACCACGGGGACACCGGGGAGCTGTTTTTT.

The chain recombines TRBV20-1 with TRBJ2-3, with a possible D match to TRBD2 (6 bases). V was trimmed by 6 bases and J by 6 bases, leaving 19 bases between them. Germline values: CDR1 DFQATT, CDR2 SNEGSKA (reference sequence). This CDR3 has 14 residues. CDR3 region: CSAAGTLHGDTQYF. Written as DNA, the CDR3 is TGCAGTGCGGCCGGGACTCTCCATGGGGATACGCAGTATTTT.

This sequence joins TRBV4-2 and TRBJ2-7, with D perhaps TRBD1 (6 bases). The CDR3 spans 15 residues. Germline V CDR1 and CDR2: LGHNA, YNFKEQ. Deletions cut 1 base from V and 2 bases from J, with 12 bases between. The CDR3 DNA follows: TGTGCCAGCAGCCAAGCACCTAAGGGGGCCTACGAGCAGTACTTC. Translation gives CASSQAPKGAYEQYF.

The chain employs TRBV6-5 and TRBJ1-1; D may be TRBD1 (5 bases). Germline lookup yields CDR1 MNHEY and CDR2 SVGAGI. V was pared by 5 bases and J by 4 bases, with 11 bases between. This CDR3 has 13 amino acids. The CDR3 sequence is CASSRLGGTEAFF. The CDR3 DNA is TGTGCCAGCAGTCGACTGGGGGGCACTGAAGCTTTCTTT.

V usage is TRBV29-1 and J usage is TRBJ1-5; D remains ambiguous. CDR3 size: 12 residues. Germline CDR1 is SQVTM and CDR2 is ANQGSEA. Trimming stripped 3 bases from V and 5 bases from J, with 8 bases between. CDR3 DNA sequence: TGCAGCGTTGAGGATGGAGATCAGCCCCAGCATTTT. Translating it yields CSVEDGDQPQHF. Drawing the rest from reference TRBV29-1 and TRBJ1-5, the complete variable domain is SAVISQKPSRDICQRGTSLTIQCQVDSQVTMMFWYRQQPGQSLTLIATANQGSEATYESGFVIDKFPISRPNLTFSTLTVSNMSPEDSSIYLCSVEDGDQPQHFGDGTRLSIL.

This rearrangement joins TRBV6-2 or TRBV6-3 to TRBJ1-1; D possibly corresponds to TRBD1 (5 bases). Germline lookup yields CDR1 MNHEY and CDR2 SVGEGT. Deletions cut 8 bases from V and 0 bases from J, with 19 bases between. CDR3 size: 16 residues. The CDR3 bases are TGTGCCAGCGTTCTAACGGGGCACCATATGAACACTGAAGCTTTCTTT. Translation: CASVLTGHHMNTEAFF.